The 23 T cell receptor beta chains in this list originate from one sample, sequenced in a study of cytomegalovirus exposure and HLA in healthy donors. Researchers ran the PCR with 60 Vbeta and 13 Jbeta primers. TCRdb's table, derived via immunoSEQ multiplex PCR, lists solely in-frame clones and lacks some. This sample has about 150,000 clones, with 75% found just once. The sample taken for sequencing was PBMCs. These TCRs come from a young man in good health and CMV-seronegative.

The chain recombines TRBV2 with TRBJ2-1; 12 bases align to TRBD2. The V segment lost 6 bases and the J segment 5 bases; nucleotides outside the gene matches: 11. CDR3 length: 17 residues. The germline V gene has CDR1 SNHLY and CDR2 FYNNEI. CDR3 protein: CASRQELLAGGHNEQFF. The CDR3 DNA sequence: TGTGCCAGCAGACAGGAACTACTAGCGGGAGGCCACAATGAGCAGTTCTTC. The full variable domain, completed using reference TRBV2 and TRBJ2-1, is EPEVTQTPSHQVTQMGQEVILRCVPISNHLYFYWYRQILGQKVEFLVSFYNNEISEKSEIFDDQFSVERPDGSNFTLKIRSTKLEDSAMYFCASRQELLAGGHNEQFFGPGTRLTVL.

This chain uses TRBV7-9 with TRBJ2-3; the match to TRBD1 covers 7 bases. Germline CDR1 reads SEHNR; CDR2 reads FQNEAQ (reference sequence). The CDR3 is made up of 16 amino acids. With 7 bases clipped from V and 0 bases from J, the junction kept 10 bases outside the gene matches. The CDR3 nucleotides are TGTGCCAGCACGACAGGGCTAAGCCGTAGCACAGATACGCAGTATTTT. Translation: CASTTGLSRSTDTQYF.

This clone was seen only once. The rearrangement links TRBV28 to TRBJ2-3; TRBD2 matches 9 bases. V shed 9 bases and J 4 bases; nucleotides not matched to a gene: 11. This CDR3 contains 15 residues. Germline CDR1 reads MDHEN; CDR2 reads SYDVKM. CDR3 loop: CASYPSGIVADTQYF. CDR3 coding DNA: TGTGCCAGTTACCCTAGCGGGATAGTGGCAGATACGCAGTATTTT.

The chain recombines TRBV5-1 with TRBJ2-4; TRBD1 might be the D (8 bases). This CDR3 has 15 amino acids. Looked up from germline, CDR1 is SGHRS and CDR2 is YFSETQ. V was trimmed by 4 bases and J by 12 bases, leaving 23 bases between them. In DNA form, the CDR3 reads TGCGCCAGCAGCACCCGCCAGACAGGGGAGGGCAGTCAGTACTTC. It translates to CASSTRQTGEGSQYF.

V and J are TRBV19 and TRBJ1-4, with a possible D match to TRBD1 (6 bases). Germline V CDR1 and CDR2: LNHDA, SQIVND (reference sequence). Trimming left V 7 bases short and J 4 bases short, with 10 bases between. CDR3 length: 13 residues. The CDR3 nucleotides read TGTGCCAGTACGGACAGATTTAATGAAAAACTGTTTTTT. Translating it yields CASTDRFNEKLFF.

To note about this clone: Other nucleotide sequences in the sample specify the same CDR3. This sequence joins TRBV5-1 and TRBJ2-7, with 7 positions matching TRBD2. Unmatched junction bases numbered 23, after V lost 4 bases and J lost 7 bases. The germline gives CDR1 SGHRS, CDR2 YFSETQ. This CDR3 comprises 18 residues. The CDR3: CASSPPRGRLAALYEQYF. In DNA form, the CDR3 reads TGCGCCAGCAGCCCCCCCAGAGGTCGGCTAGCGGCTCTCTATGAGCAGTACTTC.

The gene calls are TRBV9 and TRBJ1-6; TRBD1 is a possible D gene (6 bases). The CDR3 totals 14 residues. The V gene lost 3 bases and the J gene lost 7 bases, with 11 bases spanning the gap. The germline CDR1 and CDR2 sequences are SGDLS and YYNGEE. The CDR3 sequence: CASSDVGANSPLHF. CDR3 in DNA: TGTGCCAGCAGCGACGTGGGGGCCAATTCACCCCTCCACTTT.

The CDR3 DNA reads as TGTGCCAGCAGCCCGGACAGGGGGGCAGATACGCAGTATTTT. Translating it yields CASSPDRGADTQYF. V gene TRBV5-4 combines with J gene TRBJ2-3; TRBD1 aligns across 10 bases. The trim removed 4 bases at V and 4 bases at J, leaving 3 bases unmatched. CDR3 length equals 14 residues. In germline, CDR1 is SGHNT, CDR2 YYREEE (reference sequence).

This rearrangement joins TRBV7-8 to TRBJ1-5, with 8 bases lining up with TRBD1. Per germline, CDR1 SGHVS and CDR2 FQNEAQ. The J segment lost 11 bases and the V segment lost 5 bases, leaving 17 bases of the junction unmatched. The CDR3 totals 16 residues. The CDR3 sequence is CASSPHLDRGPRAQHF. The DNA for the CDR3 is TGTGCCAGCAGCCCTCACCTAGACAGGGGCCCCAGGGCCCAGCATTTT.

The chain has TRBV5-1 and TRBJ2-7, with TRBD2 matching over 10 bases. CDR1 and CDR2 from the germline V gene are SGHRS and YFSETQ. This CDR3 has 13 residues. The V gene end was trimmed by 4 bases and the J gene end by 7 bases; junction bases not matched to a gene: 5. The CDR3, as DNA: TGCGCCAGCAGCCACCCGACTAGCGGGGAGCAGTACTTC. Translating it yields CASSHPTSGEQYF.

The chain combines TRBV6-5 with TRBJ1-5; D is perhaps TRBD1 (6 bases). V gave up 0 bases and J gave up 6 bases, with 9 bases separating them. CDR1 is MNHEY, CDR2 SVGAGI, per germline. This CDR3 has 14 amino acids. As DNA, the CDR3 is TGTGCCAGCAGTTACTCACAGGGAAGTCAGCCCCAGCATTTT. Protein product: CASSYSQGSQPQHF.

The rearrangement uses TRBV5-4 and TRBJ2-3; possible D gene TRBD2, 6 bases. The V gene lost 0 bases and the J gene lost 0 bases, with 11 bases spanning the gap. Germline-derived CDR1 and CDR2 are SGHNT and YYREEE (reference sequence). The CDR3 runs 16 residues. Here the CDR3 reads CASSLAGGTSTDTQYF. CDR3 in DNA: TGTGCCAGCAGCTTGGCGGGCGGGACTAGCACAGATACGCAGTATTTT. Variable domain in full (rest from reference TRBV5-4 and TRBJ2-3): ETGVTQSPTHLIKTRGQQVTLRCSSQSGHNTVSWYQQALGQGPQFIFQYYREEENGRGNFPPRFSGLQFPNYSSELNVNALELDDSALYLCASSLAGGTSTDTQYFGPGTRLTVL.

The table lists this clone with a count of one. The J gene is TRBJ2-5, the V gene TRBV10-3; 8 bases fit TRBD2. The CDR3 is made up of 16 amino acids. The V and J ends lost 4 bases and 3 bases, in that order; junction bases with no gene match: 10. Germline CDR1 reads ENHRY; CDR2 reads SYGVKD. CDR3 sequence reads: CAISGTAGDLKETQYF. The CDR3 region has the DNA TGTGCCATCAGTGGGACAGCGGGAGACTTGAAAGAGACCCAGTACTTC.

V usage is TRBV7-8 and J usage is TRBJ2-1; D ambiguous. The CDR3 covers 13 residues. Germline V gene sequence: CDR1 SGHVS, CDR2 FQNEAQ. The V and J ends lost 6 bases and 10 bases respectively, with 16 bases between them. The CDR3 loop is CASSPTLHGEQFF. In DNA, the CDR3 is TGTGCCAGCAGTCCAACGCTCCACGGGGAGCAGTTCTTC. Looking up the rest from reference TRBV7-8 and TRBJ2-1 gives the full variable domain: GAGVSQSPRYKVAKRGQDVALRCDPISGHVSLFWYQQALGQGPEFLTYFQNEAQLDKSGLPSDRFFAERPEGSVSTLKIQRTQQEDSAVYLCASSPTLHGEQFFGPGTRLTVL.

This sequence joins TRBV4-1 and TRBJ1-2; D is possibly TRBD1 (6 bases). CDR3 length equals 15 residues. Germline loops: CDR1 MGHRA, CDR2 YSYEKL. Between the trimmed V and J ends, which lost 1 base and 4 bases, there was a span of 13 bases. The CDR3 nucleotides are TGCGCCAGCAGCCAAGTGTACGGACAGACCTATGGCTACACCTTC. Its translation is CASSQVYGQTYGYTF.

This clone was observed a single time. The genes are TRBV30 and TRBJ2-5; D gene uncertain. V lost 3 bases and J 3 bases, leaving 11 bases between the germline ends. The CDR3 loop spans 13 amino acids. Germline V lookup: CDR1 GTSNPN, CDR2 SVGIG (reference sequence). The CDR3 protein is CAWRWPSKETQYF. The CDR3 nucleotides are TGTGCCTGGAGGTGGCCTTCCAAAGAGACCCAGTACTTC.

The chain has TRBV5-4 and TRBJ2-2; TRBD1 is a possible D gene (7 bases). Germline-derived CDR1 and CDR2 are SGHNT and YYREEE (reference sequence). The CDR3 runs to 14 residues. Trimming took off 3 bases at V and 5 bases at J, with 11 bases between the two ends. The CDR3 is CASSSPGGTGELFF. The CDR3 DNA is TGTGCCAGCAGCTCCCCAGGGGGGACCGGGGAGCTGTTTTTT.

This chain connects TRBV4-2 to TRBJ2-1; possibly TRBD2 for D (6 bases). V lost 0 bases and J lost 9, with 18 bases in between. The CDR3 totals 16 residues. Per germline, CDR1 LGHNA and CDR2 YNFKEQ. In DNA form, the CDR3 reads TGTGCCAGCAGCCAAGATCTGGGACTTCAAGGCACTGAGCAGTTCTTC. It is translated as CASSQDLGLQGTEQFF.

The chain combines TRBV4-2 with TRBJ2-1, with D unresolved. With 1 base removed from V and 13 bases from J, the gap between germline ends came to 11 bases. This CDR3 has 12 amino acids. CDR1 and CDR2 (germline): LGHNA, YNFKEQ. CDR3 bases: TGTGCCAGCAGCCAAGTGGGCAACCGACAGTTCTTC. The encoded protein is CASSQVGNRQFF.

The J gene is TRBJ1-5, the V gene TRBV28, with TRBD1 as a possible D gene (5 bases). From germline, CDR1 is MDHEN and CDR2 SYDVKM. Trimming removed 5 bases at V and 7 bases at J, with 18 bases between. The CDR3 runs to 15 residues. DNA of the CDR3: TGTGCCAGCAGTCCTGCCCCAGGGTCGGGCCAGCCCCAGCATTTT. Translation gives CASSPAPGSGQPQHF.

Comment on this clone: At one boundary the junction diverges from the germline segment, which might be a read error. V gene TRBV5-8 combines with J gene TRBJ1-1, with D unresolved. The germline V gene encodes CDR1 SGHTS and CDR2 YDEGEE. The CDR3 runs 12 residues. CDR3 amino acids: CASSLRLVVSPF. The CDR3 region has the DNA TGTGCCAGCAGCTTGCGTCTAGTCGTATCGCCTTTT.

The V gene is TRBV2, the J gene TRBJ2-7; 11 bases fit TRBD1. The length of the CDR3 is 15 residues. The germline V gene has CDR1 SNHLY and CDR2 FYNNEI. V lost 1 base to trimming and J lost 4 bases; unmatched junction nucleotides: 3. The chain's CDR3 is CASSEGDRGIYEQYF. CDR3 nucleotide sequence: TGTGCCAGCAGTGAAGGGGACAGGGGGATTTACGAGCAGTACTTC.

The chain employs TRBV2 and TRBJ2-1; TRBD1 agrees at 7 bases. Germline V gene sequence: CDR1 SNHLY, CDR2 FYNNEI. The CDR3 is 14 residues long. V was pared by 6 bases and J by 8 bases, with 10 bases of the junction left unmatched. Here the CDR3 DNA reads TGTGCCAGCAGCAGTACAGGGGTTACTGATGAGCAGTTCTTC. It is translated as CASSSTGVTDEQFF.